This T cell receptor (beta chain) was identified in a study of vaccination and CD4 T cells after COVID-19. For the study at large: At a median approximately 76 days (range 14 to 241) after dose two, post-vaccine samples were obtained.

V shed 1 base and J shed 5 bases, with 11 bases lying between them. The length of the CDR3 is 14 residues. Germline assignment: CDR1 LGHDT and CDR2 YNNKEL (reference sequence). With the Oncomine TCR Beta short-read assay, DNA from cultured CD4+ T cells was sequenced. The source of extracted genomic DNA was cultured CD4+ T cells. TCRdb recomputed calls from the PCR reads with MiXCR, one row per CDR3 protein. The table has 10,000 to 13,000 distinct CDR3 sequences, roughly 50% seen once. General study points: For convalescent patients, 304 of the 307 vaccine-specific clones analyzed were classified as spike mono-reactive.

As concerns this clonotype: Its specificity is unknown.

The treatment: roughly ten-day PBMC culture with coronavirus spike peptide pools or control peptides (ViraFEST assay). Antigen-specific T cells were expanded with peptide pools by ViraFEST, and TCRs were then sequenced. The V gene is TRBV3-1, the J gene TRBJ2-5, with D uncertain. The receptor was derived from a human donor who had recovered from COVID-19. Specimen: CD4+ T cells from blood, cultured in vitro. The CDR3, as DNA: TGTGCCAGCAGCCAAGCGATGTTGGGGGAGACCCAGTACTTC. Translation gives CASSQAMLGETQYF.